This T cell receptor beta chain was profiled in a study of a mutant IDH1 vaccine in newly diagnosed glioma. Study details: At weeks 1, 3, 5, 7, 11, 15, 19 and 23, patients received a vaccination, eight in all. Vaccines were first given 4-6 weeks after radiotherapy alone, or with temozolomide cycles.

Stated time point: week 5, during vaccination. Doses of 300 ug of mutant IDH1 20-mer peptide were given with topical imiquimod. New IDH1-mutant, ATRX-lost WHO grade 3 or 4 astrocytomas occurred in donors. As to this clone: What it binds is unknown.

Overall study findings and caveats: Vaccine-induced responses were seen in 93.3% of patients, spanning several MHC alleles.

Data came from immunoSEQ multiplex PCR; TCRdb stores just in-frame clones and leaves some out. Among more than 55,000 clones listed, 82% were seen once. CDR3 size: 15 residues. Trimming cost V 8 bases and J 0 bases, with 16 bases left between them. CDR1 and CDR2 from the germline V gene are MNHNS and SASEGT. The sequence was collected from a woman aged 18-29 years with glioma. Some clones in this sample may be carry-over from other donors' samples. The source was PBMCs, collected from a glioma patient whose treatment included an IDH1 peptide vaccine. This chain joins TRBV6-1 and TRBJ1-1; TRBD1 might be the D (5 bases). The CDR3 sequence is CASGRDGNMNTEAFF. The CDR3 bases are TGTGCCAGCGGCCGGGACGGAAATATGAACACTGAAGCTTTCTTT.